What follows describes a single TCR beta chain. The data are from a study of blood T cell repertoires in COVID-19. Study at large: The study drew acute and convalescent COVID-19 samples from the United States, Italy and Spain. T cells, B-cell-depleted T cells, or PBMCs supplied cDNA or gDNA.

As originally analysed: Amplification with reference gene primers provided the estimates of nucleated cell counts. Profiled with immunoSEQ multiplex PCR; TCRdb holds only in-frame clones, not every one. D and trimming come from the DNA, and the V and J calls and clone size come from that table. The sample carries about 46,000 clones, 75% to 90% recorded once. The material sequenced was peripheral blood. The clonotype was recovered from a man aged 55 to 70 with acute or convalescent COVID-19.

The DNA of the CDR3 is TGTGCCAGCAGTTACTCCCGACTGTATACCGGGGAGCTGTTTTTT. It codes for CASSYSRLYTGELFF. The V call is TRBV6-5, the J call TRBJ2-2, with D unresolved. This CDR3 comprises 15 residues. From germline, CDR1 is MNHEY and CDR2 SVGAGI. V was cut by 0 bases and J by 5 bases, with 10 bases left in between.